This is a list of T cell receptor beta chains from one sample in a study of response to subunit inactivated influenza vaccine. TCRdb passed the RT-PCR reads through MiXCR, listing each CDR3 protein once. The table shows almost 250,000 distinct CDR3 sequences, with less than 15% occurring only once. This specimen was non-naive T cells sorted from PBMCs, taken 14 to 15 days before vaccination. All receptors come from a man in his forties or fifties who received an inactivated influenza vaccine. The CDR3 runs from the conserved cysteine through the conserved F or W. The D gene is left open where the match is weak. A clone size is listed for some rows: how often the clone was seen (once, few, many), or a class if it is expanded.

cdr3_aa cdr3_nt j_call d_call clone_size cdr3_length v_call
CASVWDLNRKTQYF TGTGCCAGCGTCTGGGACCTCAATAGGAAGACCCAGTACTTC TRBJ2-5 . . 14 TRBV2
CASSLTLADKNIQYF TGTGCCAGCAGTTTGACCCTAGCCGACAAAAACATTCAGTACTTC TRBJ2-4 . . 15 TRBV12-3/TRBV12-4
CASSQGGRGRRTEAFF TGCGCCAGCAGCCAAGGCGGCAGGGGCCGGAGGACTGAAGCTTTCTTT TRBJ1-1 . . 16 TRBV4-1
CAISETGASDQYF TGTGCCATCAGTGAAACGGGAGCCTCGGACCAGTACTTC TRBJ2-5 . . 13 TRBV10-3
CASSYSLETEAFF TGTGCCAGCAGTTACTCGTTGGAAACTGAAGCTTTCTTT TRBJ1-1 . few 13 TRBV6-6
CASRLRPGLTPYEQYF TGCGCCAGCAGGCTCCGCCCGGGTTTGACTCCCTACGAGCAGTACTTC TRBJ2-7 . . 16 TRBV4-1
CASSLGRDRGEFF TGCGCCAGCAGCTTGGGCCGGGACAGGGGAGAGTTCTTC TRBJ2-1 TRBD1 . 13 TRBV5-1
CASSLRGGGSYEQYF TGTGCCAGCAGTTTAAGGGGGGGCGGTTCCTACGAGCAGTACTTC TRBJ2-7 . large 15 TRBV28
CASSFSTGKPQHF TGTGCCAGCAGCTTCTCTACGGGAAAGCCCCAGCATTTT TRBJ1-5 . many 13 TRBV7-2
CASSLVLNEQFF TGTGCCAGCAGCTTAGTACTCAATGAGCAGTTCTTC TRBJ2-1 . . 12 TRBV7-2
CASSLGSEQYF TGTGCCAGCAGTTTGGGGAGCGAGCAGTACTTC TRBJ2-7 . many 11 TRBV12-3/TRBV12-4
CASTNIVGTGELFF TGTGCCAGCACCAACATTGTCGGTACCGGGGAGCTGTTTTTT TRBJ2-2 . many 14 TRBV12-3/TRBV12-4
CASSLAPGPDTQYF TGTGCCAGCAGCTTAGCCCCAGGCCCAGATACGCAGTATTTT TRBJ2-3 . many 14 TRBV7-2
CASSYGSGTKTQYF TGTGCCAGCAGTTATGGGTCGGGGACAAAAACCCAGTACTTC TRBJ2-7 . few 14 TRBV11-3
CASSFGLAVEAFF TGTGCCAGCAGTTTTGGATTGGCAGTTGAAGCTTTCTTT TRBJ1-1 . . 13 TRBV12-3/TRBV12-4
CASSQTKGSGGARHEQFF TGCGCCAGCAGCCAAACTAAGGGGAGCGGGGGGGCTCGGCATGAGCAGTTCTTC TRBJ2-1 TRBD2 . 18 TRBV4-1
CASSGTGFSYEQYF TGCGCCAGCAGCGGGACAGGGTTCTCCTACGAGCAGTACTTC TRBJ2-7 TRBD1 . 14 TRBV5-1
CASRLAGGPSEQFF TGCGCCAGCAGGTTAGCGGGGGGGCCGAGTGAGCAGTTCTTC TRBJ2-1 TRBD2 . 14 TRBV5-1
CASSGGLAYEQYF TGCGCCAGCAGCGGGGGACTCGCCTACGAGCAGTACTTC TRBJ2-7 . . 13 TRBV5-1
CASSYRFGSRTDTQYF TGTGCCAGCAGTTACCGGTTCGGGAGTCGGACAGATACGCAGTATTTT TRBJ2-3 . few 16 TRBV6-2/TRBV6-3